A single sample gave rise to the 2 T cell receptor beta chains below, sequenced in a study of a mutant IDH1 vaccine in newly diagnosed glioma. The table came from immunoSEQ multiplex PCR; TCRdb's copy has only in-frame clones and leaves some out. The data contain tens of thousands of clones, approximately 81% of them singletons. No antigen has been assigned to these receptors. Stated time point: week 5, during vaccination. In the vaccine, a single dose held 300 ug of the mutant IDH1 20-mer peptide, along with topical imiquimod. The material sequenced was PBMCs, taken from a glioma patient whose treatment included an IDH1 peptide vaccine. The receptor set was obtained from a man younger than 45 with glioma.

The chain uses TRBV5-6 and TRBJ2-7; unclear D gene. The CDR3 has 14 amino acids. Deletions cut 1 base from V and 2 bases from J, with 10 bases between. Germline V gene data show CDR1 as SGHDT and CDR2 as YYEEEE. For the CDR3, the DNA is TGTGCCAGCAGCTTGAGACGGTTGGCCTACGAGCAGTACTTC. It encodes CASSLRRLAYEQYF.

The chain joins TRBV5-1 to TRBJ1-1; no firm D call. The CDR3 has 15 residues. The ends were cut back, 0 bases at V and 3 bases at J, with 12 bases in the middle. Germline values: CDR1 SGHRS, CDR2 YFSETQ. DNA of the CDR3: TGCGCCAGCAGCTTGGATCCAGGTGGGCACACTGAAGCTTTCTTT. This sequence encodes CASSLDPGGHTEAFF.